A single sample gave rise to the 26 T cell receptor beta chains below, sequenced in a study of CD8+ T cells in alopecia areata. TCR sequencing used cDNA made by reverse transcription of extracted RNA. Libraries were prepared by immunoSEQ multiplex PCR; TCRdb keeps only in-frame clonotypes and omits some of them. The sample carries some 190,000 clones, roughly 60% recorded once. Treatment noted: oral pan-JAK inhibitor, 5-10 mg twice daily. The sequenced sample was CD4+ T cells sorted from blood, obtained at week 24, from a patient treated with tofacitinib. These receptors came from a human donor with alopecia areata.

This clone has a handful of counts. The chain combines TRBV6-5 with TRBJ2-1; the D is unclear. V was pared by 5 bases and J by 2 bases, with 4 bases between. Germline V gene data show CDR1 as MNHEY and CDR2 as SVGAGI. This CDR3 spans 12 amino acids. DNA for the CDR3: TGTGCCAGCAGTGATACCTACAATGAGCAGTTCTTC. Amino acid sequence: CASSDTYNEQFF.

This chain joins TRBV10-2 and TRBJ1-6; D possibly corresponds to TRBD1 (5 bases). This CDR3 spans 14 amino acids. Germline lookup yields CDR1 WSHSY and CDR2 SAAADI. The V end was cut by 8 bases, the J end by 6 bases, with 14 bases between. In DNA, the CDR3 is TGCGCCAGCCAGGGAGGCCCTCTTAATTCACCCCTCCACTTT. Amino acids: CASQGGPLNSPLHF.

This clone showed up just a few times. An end of the junction differs from the germline gene, which may be a read error. This chain connects TRBV2 to TRBJ2-6; the D is unclear. This CDR3 contains 11 residues. Germline CDR1 reads SNHLY; CDR2 reads FYNNEI. The CDR3, as DNA: TGTGCCAGCAGGGAAGAAGCGTTCCTGACTTTC. It specifies CASREEAFLTF.

The gene calls are TRBV4-3 and TRBJ2-7; 11 bases align to TRBD2. The length of the CDR3 is 15 residues. Germline CDR1 and CDR2: LGHNA and YSLEER. With V trimmed by 1 base and J by 4 bases, 3 bases remained unmatched. The DNA of the CDR3 is TGCGCCAGCAGCCAAGCTAGCGGGGGGCCATACGAGCAGTACTTC. Translated: CASSQASGGPYEQYF.

The genes are TRBV19 and TRBJ1-2; 7 bases agree with TRBD1. This CDR3 spans 14 amino acids. Germline values: CDR1 LNHDA, CDR2 SQIVND (reference sequence). With V trimmed by 5 bases and J by 3 bases, 6 bases remained unmatched. This CDR3 reads CASSFQTGHYGYTF. The CDR3 DNA is TGTGCCAGTAGTTTCCAGACAGGGCACTATGGCTACACCTTC.

With regard to this clone: A read error may account for a junction end that differs from germline. This sequence joins TRBV6-6 and TRBJ2-7; 9 nucleotides agree with TRBD1. Germline V gives CDR1 MNHNY, CDR2 SVGAGI (reference sequence). CDR3 length equals 12 residues. The CDR3 DNA sequence: TGTGCCGCGTCCCCGGGGACAGGGCCATCCCTTTTC. Amino acids: CAASPGTGPSLF.

This chain uses TRBV10-3 with TRBJ2-6; 7 bases line up with TRBD1. Unmatched junction bases numbered 4, after V lost 8 bases and J lost 0 bases. CDR3 length: 15 amino acids. In germline, CDR1 is ENHRY, CDR2 SYGVKD. CDR3 sequence (DNA): TGTGCCATCCGGGACAGCATCTCTGGGGCCAACGTCCTGACTTTC. Its translation is CAIRDSISGANVLTF.

The chain combines TRBV7-2 with TRBJ1-4, with D possibly matching TRBD1 (5 bases). Deletions cut 1 base from V and 5 bases from J, with 8 bases between. Germline V gene sequence: CDR1 SGHTA, CDR2 FQGNSA. This CDR3 comprises 14 residues. The CDR3 loop is CASSLGDGNEKLFF. The CDR3, as DNA: TGTGCCAGCAGCTTAGGGGACGGCAATGAAAAACTGTTTTTT.

The rearrangement joins TRBV30 to TRBJ1-4; the D is unclear. V was cut by 4 bases and J by 8 bases, with 14 bases left in between. CDR3 length: 13 amino acids. Per the germline V gene, CDR1 is GTSNPN and CDR2 is SVGIG (reference sequence). CDR3 nucleotides: TGTGCCTGGAAGCAGGCGCCCTACGAAAAACTGTTTTTT. Residues: CAWKQAPYEKLFF.

This clone was seen only a few times. The genes are TRBV5-6 and TRBJ1-6; D might be TRBD1 (6 bases). The CDR3 totals 13 residues. Trimming pared 4 bases from V and 7 bases from J, leaving 9 bases between. Germline CDR1 is SGHDT and CDR2 is YYEEEE. The CDR3 sequence is CASSTGQNSPLHF. The CDR3 nucleotides read TGTGCCAGCAGCACCGGACAGAATTCACCCCTCCACTTT.

This clone has only a few counts. The genes are TRBV2 and TRBJ2-6; TRBD2 matches 10 bases. V was clipped by 5 bases and J by 0 bases; unmatched bases: 4. Germline V CDR1 and CDR2: SNHLY, FYNNEI. The CDR3 loop spans 17 amino acids. The CDR3 is CASSPLAGSSGANVLTF. The CDR3 DNA sequence: TGTGCCAGCAGTCCACTAGCGGGGAGCTCTGGGGCCAACGTCCTGACTTTC.

A few counts support this clone. The chain links TRBV21-1 to TRBJ2-1; TRBD1, the table's D call, was not compared with the DNA. TRBV21-1 is marked as a pseudogene. The CDR3 runs 17 residues. CDR3 in amino acids: CASSRPSTGDSCNEQFF. The DNA of the CDR3 is TGTGCCAGCAGCCGCCCCTCGACAGGGGATAGTTGCAATGAGCAGTTCTTC.

This clone was found a few times. The chain recombines TRBV5-1 with TRBJ2-3, with 7 bases fitting TRBD2. The germline V gene encodes CDR1 SGHRS and CDR2 YFSETQ. J was trimmed by 2 bases and V by 0 bases; bases with no gene match: 6. The CDR3 has 16 residues. DNA for the CDR3: TGCGCCAGCAGCTTGGATGCGGGAGAAGTCACAGATACGCAGTATTTT. Translated: CASSLDAGEVTDTQYF. The whole variable domain, filled in from reference TRBV5-1 and TRBJ2-3, reads KAGVTQTPRYLIKTRGQQVTLSCSPISGHRSVSWYQQTPGQGLQFLFEYFSETQRNKGNFPGRFSGRQFSNSRSEMNVSTLELGDSALYLCASSLDAGEVTDTQYFGPGTRLTVL.

The J gene is TRBJ2-7, the V gene TRBV5-1; D remains ambiguous. V lost 0 bases and J 0 bases, leaving 10 bases between the germline ends. The CDR3 has 15 residues. Germline CDR1 is SGHRS and CDR2 is YFSETQ. This CDR3 is CASSLGRVSSYEQYF. The CDR3 DNA reads TGCGCCAGCAGCTTGGGCCGAGTGAGCTCCTACGAGCAGTACTTC.

This clone is deemed medium-sized. The V and J genes are TRBV5-4 and TRBJ1-1, with TRBD1 identical over 10 bases. There are 14 residues in the CDR3. Trimming cost V 9 bases and J 3 bases; bases outside gene matches: 8. Germline-derived CDR1 and CDR2 are SGHNT and YYREEE (reference sequence). CDR3 nucleotide sequence: TGTGCCACAAGGACAGGGGGTAGAGACACTGAAGCTTTCTTT. It translates to CATRTGGRDTEAFF. The variable domain in full, completed from reference TRBV5-4 and TRBJ1-1, reads ETGVTQSPTHLIKTRGQQVTLRCSSQSGHNTVSWYQQALGQGPQFIFQYYREEENGRGNFPPRFSGLQFPNYSSELNVNALELDDSALYLCATRTGGRDTEAFFGQGTRLTVV.

This clone was recorded a few times. This chain uses TRBV4-1 with TRBJ2-2, with 11 bases matching TRBD2. From germline, CDR1 is MGHRA and CDR2 YSYEKL. V shed 3 bases and J 4 bases; nucleotides not matched to a gene: 19. This CDR3 has 21 amino acids. This CDR3 reads CASSHPAKSTSGEKSTGELFF. Here the CDR3 DNA reads TGCGCCAGCAGCCACCCAGCCAAATCGACTAGCGGGGAGAAGAGCACCGGGGAGCTGTTTTTT.

The chain recombines TRBV7-8 with TRBJ1-5; the match to TRBD1 covers 12 bases. Looked up from germline, CDR1 is SGHVS and CDR2 is FQNEAQ. The CDR3 consists of 18 residues. V lost 1 base to trimming and J lost 3 bases; unmatched junction nucleotides: 7. The CDR3 spells CASSLVGGQGASNQPQHF. The DNA for the CDR3 is TGTGCCAGCAGCTTAGTAGGGGGACAGGGGGCTTCCAATCAGCCCCAGCATTTT.

J is TRBJ1-2 and V is TRBV5-6; 7 bases fit TRBD1. With V trimmed by 4 bases and J by 4 bases, 7 bases remained unmatched. The germline CDR1 and CDR2 sequences are SGHDT and YYEEEE. The CDR3 length is 14 residues. The CDR3 nucleotides are TGTGCCAGCAGCCCAGGGGGTGAACTCTATGGCTACACCTTC. Protein product: CASSPGGELYGYTF.

V and J are TRBV29-1 and TRBJ1-1, with D perhaps TRBD1 (6 bases). The V gene's germline CDR1 is SQVTM and CDR2 ANQGSEA. The CDR3 is 11 residues long. The germline V and J ends were trimmed by 4 bases and 11 bases, with 14 bases remaining between them. CDR3 protein: CSVVVGDKAFF. CDR3 in DNA: TGCAGCGTTGTAGTCGGGGACAAGGCTTTCTTT.

CDR3 residues: CASWRQGWKEAFF. The CDR3 nucleotides are TGTGCCAGCTGGAGACAGGGGTGGAAAGAAGCTTTCTTT. J is TRBJ1-1 and V is TRBV27; 8 bases are a match to TRBD1. CDR1 and CDR2 (germline): MNHEY, SMNVEV (reference sequence). The CDR3 loop spans 13 amino acids. J gave up 8 bases and V 8 bases, and 10 bases lay outside the gene matches.

The rearrangement joins TRBV2 to TRBJ1-2, with D unclear. The V end was cut by 5 bases, the J end by 2 bases, with 9 bases between. The CDR3 is made up of 13 amino acids. In germline, CDR1 is SNHLY, CDR2 FYNNEI. CDR3 region: CASSTDSNYGYTF. The CDR3 nucleotides read TGTGCCAGCAGTACGGACTCCAACTATGGCTACACCTTC.

The rearrangement joins TRBV30 to TRBJ1-2; no clear D gene. The CDR3 sequence is 12 residues long. Germline V CDR1 and CDR2: GTSNPN, SVGIG (reference sequence). Trimming cost V 1 base and J 3 bases, with 6 bases left between them. This chain's CDR3 is CAWSGADYGYTF. In nucleotides, the CDR3 is TGTGCCTGGAGTGGGGCAGACTATGGCTACACCTTC.

This clone has at least ten counts. The V gene is TRBV30, the J gene TRBJ2-2, with 8 nucleotides matching TRBD1. V lost 4 bases and J lost 4; bases outside the gene matches: 2. This CDR3 spans 13 amino acids. Per germline, CDR1 GTSNPN and CDR2 SVGIG (reference sequence). The CDR3 DNA sequence: TGTGCCTGGACCGGACAGGGCACCGGGGAGCTGTTTTTT. Translated, it gives CAWTGQGTGELFF.

J is TRBJ2-3 and V is TRBV9; 12 bases map to TRBD2. The germline CDR1 and CDR2 sequences are SGDLS and YYNGEE. This CDR3 spans 19 amino acids. Losses at the gene ends were 2 bases for V and 6 bases for J; bases not matched to a gene: 16. Here the CDR3 reads CASSVPSGGALLVPDTQYF. The DNA for the CDR3 is TGTGCCAGCAGCGTTCCTAGCGGGGGGGCCCTACTGGTCCCGGATACGCAGTATTTT.

CDR3 region: CASRRDRGQETQYF. The CDR3 nucleotides read TGCGCCAGCAGACGAGACAGGGGCCAAGAGACCCAGTACTTC. The rearrangement uses TRBV5-1 and TRBJ2-5; TRBD1 aligns across 8 bases. J was trimmed by 1 base and V by 5 bases; bases with no gene match: 4. CDR3 length: 14 residues. Germline V gene sequence: CDR1 SGHRS, CDR2 YFSETQ.

This clone was detected a few times. The gene calls are TRBV7-2 and TRBJ1-5, with a weak D call TRBD1 (5 bases). V was cut by 1 base and J by 1 base, with 11 bases left in between. This CDR3 has 16 amino acids. CDR1 SGHTA and CDR2 FQGNSA come from the germline V gene. The CDR3: CASSLDGGISNQPQHF. For the CDR3, the DNA is TGTGCCAGCAGCTTAGATGGGGGAATCAGCAATCAGCCCCAGCATTTT.